This TCR beta chain was identified in a study of T cells expressing NK-cell markers. Study-level points and caveats: In roughly 6 donors, dominant CD3+CD56+NKG2C+ clones formed about 1.0-8% of CD8+ cells. There remained a lack of clarity about HCMV specificity of expanded NKG2C+ T cell clones.

The CDR3 contains 15 residues. Germline lookup yields CDR1 MNHNS and CDR2 SASEGT. Comments on this clonotype: Antigen: not known.

TCRdb reworked the 5' RACE reads into one entry per CDR3 protein, no DNA. Its listing shows 350,000 to 400,000 distinct CDR3 sequences. The source is a woman between 50 and 59 years old in good health. Sequencing was carried out using blood T cells: a sorted CD56 or NKG2C T cell subset, CD4+ or CD8+ T cells, or bulk PBMC T cells (not recorded which). The rearrangement uses TRBV6-1 and TRBJ2-1; the TRBD1 assignment by TCRdb is unverifiable without DNA. The CDR3 protein is CASSRPGQGSDEQFF.